These 15 T cell receptor beta chains came from one sample sequenced in a study of immune characterization of retroperitoneal liposarcoma. TCRdb used MiXCR to reprocess the PCR reads, holding one entry per CDR3 protein. Of around 11,000 distinct CDR3 sequences in the sample, about a quarter were seen once. The sequenced sample was tumor tissue. The receptors were gathered from a male donor with retroperitoneal liposarcoma.

This clonotype has a handful of counts. The V call is TRBV11-2, the J call TRBJ2-1, with a possible D match to TRBD2 (5 bases). Trimming removed 1 base at V and 3 bases at J, with 16 bases between. The CDR3 loop spans 17 amino acids. Germline CDR1 reads SGHAT; CDR2 reads FQNNGV. Written as DNA, the CDR3 is TGTGCCAGCAGCTTAGCACTGACGGGAATAATCTACAATGAGCAGTTCTTC. Amino acid sequence: CASSLALTGIIYNEQFF.

The chain employs TRBV6-1 and TRBJ2-1, with D perhaps assigned TRBD1 or TRBD2 (6 bases each). The J call could be wrong; TRBJ2-7 is a better fit for the DNA end. CDR3 length equals 15 residues. Germline values: CDR1 MNHNS, CDR2 SASEGT. The CDR3 sequence is CASSYYLGGAYEQYF. The CDR3 coding sequence is TGTGCCAGCAGTTATTACTTGGGGGGCGCCTACGAGCAGTACTTC.

This clonotype counts as medium-sized (0.01 to 0.1%). This chain uses TRBV7-3 with TRBJ2-1; TRBD1 agrees at 7 bases. The J segment lost 3 bases and the V segment lost 0 bases, leaving 2 bases of the junction unmatched. The CDR3 length is 15 residues. CDR1 SGHTA and CDR2 FQGTGA come from the germline V gene. CDR3 amino acids: CASSLTGTDYNEQFF. The CDR3 coding sequence is TGTGCCAGCAGCTTAACAGGGACAGACTACAATGAGCAGTTCTTC.

This clonotype came up many times. This chain links TRBV7-6 with TRBJ1-1; TRBD1 might be the D (6 bases). The ends were cut back, 5 bases at V and 10 bases at J, with 23 bases in the middle. This CDR3 comprises 15 residues. Germline-derived CDR1 and CDR2 are SGHVS and FNYEAQ. The CDR3 coding sequence is TGTGCCAGCAGCCCTAGTAGGGCAGGGGCTAGAGGAGCTTTCTTT. This codes for CASSPSRAGARGAFF.

The V and J genes are TRBV7-9 and TRBJ2-3; the D gene could be TRBD1 or TRBD2 (5 bases each). The CDR3 spans 13 residues. Looked up from germline, CDR1 is SEHNR and CDR2 is FQNEAQ (reference sequence). Trimming took 7 bases from V and 0 from J, leaving 8 bases between them. The CDR3 nucleotides are TGTGCCAGCAACCGGGACAGCACAGATACGCAGTATTTT. It is translated as CASNRDSTDTQYF.

By sample share, this clonotype is medium-sized. V is TRBV7-2 and J is TRBJ2-1; TRBD2 agrees at 11 bases. Gene TRBJ2-7 matches the end of the DNA better, so the J call may be wrong. Per the germline V gene, CDR1 is SGHTA and CDR2 is FQGNSA. The CDR3 totals 18 residues. The CDR3: CASSLRVTSGRFYNEQYF. The CDR3 DNA reads as TGTGCCAGCAGCTTAAGGGTCACTAGCGGGAGATTCTACAATGAGCAGTACTTC.

This clonotype was seen more than once but under ten times. The J gene is TRBJ2-3, the V gene TRBV12-3 or TRBV12-4; D is undetermined. V lost 5 bases, J lost 5 bases, and 14 bases lay in between. The CDR3 length is 14 residues. CDR3 coding DNA: TGTGCCAGCAGTCTCTTAAGTGAGTTAGATACGCAGTATTTT. It translates to CASSLLSELDTQYF.

This clonotype is categorized as medium-sized. The chain has TRBV6-1 and TRBJ2-3; unclear D gene. V lost 6 bases and J 9 bases, leaving 10 bases between the germline ends. The germline V gene encodes CDR1 MNHNS and CDR2 SASEGT. The CDR3 is made up of 11 amino acids. CDR3 coding DNA: TGTGCCAGCAGATCAGAACGAACGCAGTATTTT. This translates into CASRSERTQYF.

The CDR3 region has the DNA TGTGCCAGCAGCCAACGAGGGGGCACCCTCCACTTT. It encodes CASSQRGGTLHF. The J gene is TRBJ1-6, the V gene TRBV6-1; 7 bases line up with TRBD1. The length of the CDR3 is 12 residues. Losses at the gene ends were 6 bases for V and 14 bases for J; bases not matched to a gene: 7. Germline values: CDR1 MNHNS, CDR2 SASEGT.

The sample holds a few counts of this clonotype. The V call is TRBV7-3, the J call TRBJ2-3; 7 bases align to TRBD1. The length of the CDR3 is 17 residues. J lost 2 bases, V lost 0 bases, and 8 bases had no gene match. From germline, CDR1 is SGHTA and CDR2 FQGTGA. The CDR3 spells CASSLTGTAKLTDTQYF. DNA of the CDR3: TGTGCCAGCAGCTTAACGGGGACAGCTAAGCTCACAGATACGCAGTATTTT. Full variable domain (outside the CDR3, taken from reference TRBV7-3 and TRBJ2-3): GAGVSQTPSNKVTEKGKYVELRCDPISGHTALYWYRQSLGQGPEFLIYFQGTGAADDSGLPNDRFFAVRPEGSVSTLKIQRTERGDSAVYLCASSLTGTAKLTDTQYFGPGTRLTVL.

This clonotype was picked up many times. The chain recombines TRBV6-6 with TRBJ1-1; a weak D match, TRBD1 (6 bases). The CDR3 spans 15 residues. Between the trimmed V and J ends, which lost 2 bases and 2 bases, there was a span of 12 bases. The germline V gene has CDR1 MNHNY and CDR2 SVGAGI (reference sequence). CDR3 DNA: TGTGCCAGCAGTTACCAACAGGGTTTTAACACTGAAGCTTTCTTT. Protein product: CASSYQQGFNTEAFF.

The chain combines TRBV6-1 with TRBJ2-5, with a possible D match to TRBD1 (5 bases). V shed 7 bases and J shed 4 bases, with 7 bases lying between them. This CDR3 spans 11 amino acids. Germline CDR1 and CDR2: MNHNS and SASEGT. CDR3: CASTQGETQYF. The CDR3 region has the DNA TGTGCCAGCACCCAGGGAGAGACCCAGTACTTC.

This rearrangement joins TRBV5-6 to TRBJ2-7, with 12 bases fitting TRBD2. Germline-derived CDR1 and CDR2 are SGHDT and YYEEEE. The trim removed 3 bases at V and 7 bases at J, leaving 8 bases unmatched. This CDR3 has 15 residues. CDR3 residues: CASSSGLAGHFEQYF. The CDR3 DNA reads as TGTGCCAGCAGCTCAGGACTAGCGGGACATTTTGAGCAGTACTTC.

Details on this clonotype: This may arise from a read error, as a much more abundant clone is one base away. The chain joins TRBV7-2 to TRBJ2-3, with D perhaps matching TRBD2 (7 bases). Germline CDR1 reads SGHTA; CDR2 reads FQGNSA. Trimming left V 3 bases short and J 14 bases short, with 15 bases between. CDR3 length: 12 amino acids. In nucleotides, the CDR3 is TGTGCCAGCAGCTTGGGGGGGGGGCAGGGGTATTTT. Its translation: CASSLGGGQGYF.

This clonotype is a singleton in its sample. The chain is built from TRBV6-8 and TRBJ2-5, with 7 bases identical to TRBD1. Germline loops: CDR1 MNHGY, CDR2 SAAAGT. Unmatched junction bases numbered 5, after V lost 5 bases and J lost 5 bases. CDR3 length: 13 residues. The CDR3 DNA follows: TGTGCCAGCAGTGACGACAGGGACGAGACCCAGTACTTC. Translating it yields CASSDDRDETQYF.